Listed below are T cell receptor beta chains from one sample, sequenced in a study of CD8+ T cells in alopecia areata. Assay: immunoSEQ multiplex PCR; the TCRdb copy retains only in-frame clones and omits some. The sample includes under 95,000 clones, around three quarters of them seen just once. Material: CD8+ T cells sorted from blood, obtained between weeks 43 and 45, from a patient treated with tofacitinib. These receptors were taken from a human donor with alopecia areata. Both conserved end residues are part of each CDR3. The D gene is left open where the match is weak. Clone size is not always given. Where it is, it says once, few, many or a class for expanded clones.

V	D	size	length	J	DNA	CDR3
TRBV29-1	-	few	10	TRBJ2-1	TGCAGCGTTGTCAAAGGCGAGCAGTTCTTC	CSVVKGEQFF
TRBV15	TRBD1	-	15	TRBJ1-3	TGTGCCACCAGCAGAGGGGACAGCTCTGGAAACACCATATATTTT	CATSRGDSSGNTIYF
TRBV6-5	-	-	15	TRBJ2-3	TGTGCCAGCAGATTGGGGGGCCCTTACACAGATACGCAGTATTTT	CASRLGGPYTDTQYF
TRBV6-5	-	few	15	TRBJ2-7	TGTGCCAGCAGTTACTCCAGAGGGGCGTCCTACGAGCAGTACTTC	CASSYSRGASYEQYF
TRBV2	-	-	11	TRBJ2-7	TGTGCCAGCAGTGAAAGGGACGAGCAGTACTTC	CASSERDEQYF
TRBV5-6	-	few	13	TRBJ2-1	TGTGCCAGCAGCTTGGCCAAATGGGATGAGCAGTTCTTC	CASSLAKWDEQFF
TRBV29-1	-	-	14	TRBJ1-2	TGCAGCGTAATCGAGGGGGATGGGAACTATGGCTACACCTTC	CSVIEGDGNYGYTF
TRBV4-3	-	-	14	TRBJ2-7	TGCGCCAGCAGCCAAGTATCAGCCCAGGCCGAGCAGTACTTC	CASSQVSAQAEQYF
TRBV27	TRBD1	-	13	TRBJ2-5	TGTGCCAGCAGTTTCGACAGGGGAGAGACCCAGTACTTC	CASSFDRGETQYF
TRBV7-2	TRBD1	-	17	TRBJ2-6	TGTGCCAGCAGCTTAAACGACAGGGGACTGGGGGCCAACGTCCTGACTTTC	CASSLNDRGLGANVLTF
TRBV29-1	-	few	18	TRBJ2-5	TGCAGCGTTGACGGAATTATCCCTCGTGGGGGCCTGGAAGAGACCCAGTACTTC	CSVDGIIPRGGLEETQYF
TRBV4-2	-	-	15	TRBJ2-7	TGTGCCAGCAGCCAACGGGTCGGCGGCTCCTACGAGCAGTACTTC	CASSQRVGGSYEQYF
TRBV7-8	TRBD1	-	15	TRBJ1-6	TGTGCCAGCACCTCCAGGGAAAGGGGGCGTTCACCCCTCCACTTT	CASTSRERGRSPLHF
TRBV10-3	-	-	17	TRBJ2-7	TGTGCCATCAGTGAGACCCAAACAGGGCCTGGGGGGTACGAGCAGTACTTC	CAISETQTGPGGYEQYF
TRBV21-1	-	few	15	TRBJ1-2	TGTGCCAGCAGCAAAGGAACAGGGGGCACTCAACCTACAACCTTC	CASSKGTGGTQPTTF
TRBV7-9	-	once	13	TRBJ2-7	TGTGCCAGCAGCCGGGAAGGGTTCTACGAGCAGTACTTC	CASSREGFYEQYF
TRBV27	TRBD1	many	14	TRBJ2-7	TGTGCCAGCAGCCAGCGACAGGGAATTGACGAGCAGTACTTC	CASSQRQGIDEQYF
TRBV9	-	-	13	TRBJ2-1	TGTGCCAGCAGCGTAGCTCCGGGGAATGAGCAGTTCTTC	CASSVAPGNEQFF
TRBV4-3	-	-	15	TRBJ1-5	TGCGCCAGCAGCCGAGAGGCGAGGGGTGATCAGCCCCAGCATTTT	CASSREARGDQPQHF
TRBV27	-	-	15	TRBJ2-3	TGTGCCAGCAAAGGGGAAGGAGGGACCGGAGATACGCAGTATTTT	CASKGEGGTGDTQYF
TRBV7-4	TRBD1	-	17	TRBJ2-6	TGTGCCAGCAGCCCCCGGACAGGGGGCTTGTCGGCCAACGTCCTGACTTTC	CASSPRTGGLSANVLTF
TRBV4-3	TRBD1	few	13	TRBJ2-1	TGCGCCAGCAGCCCGACAGGGGGGAATGAGCAGTTCTTC	CASSPTGGNEQFF
TRBV7-2	-	-	13	TRBJ1-1	TGTGCCAGCAGCTTATCTTCGGTCACTGAAGCTTTCTTT	CASSLSSVTEAFF
TRBV4-3	-	-	15	TRBJ2-1	TGCGCCAGCAGCCAAGATGGGACTGGGACCAATGAGCAGTTCTTC	CASSQDGTGTNEQFF
TRBV30	TRBD2	once	14	TRBJ2-1	TGTGCCTGGAGTGTTTTAGCGGGGGCTAATGAGCAGTTCTTC	CAWSVLAGANEQFF
TRBV4-1	-	-	15	TRBJ1-6	TGCGCCAGCAGCCAAGATGGGGATTATAATTCACCCCTCCACTTT	CASSQDGDYNSPLHF
TRBV27	TRBD1	-	14	TRBJ1-1	TGTGCCAGCTCCTCCGGGACAGGGGGCGTCAGGGCTTTCTTT	CASSSGTGGVRAFF
TRBV5-6	TRBD1	-	15	TRBJ2-7	TGTGCCAGCAGCCCTGGGACAGGGAGGATCTACGAGCAGTACTTC	CASSPGTGRIYEQYF
TRBV11-1	-	-	12	TRBJ2-1	TGTGCCAGCGGTGGGTCGGTTGATGAGCAGTTCTTC	CASGGSVDEQFF
TRBV11-2	-	few	15	TRBJ2-3	TGTGCCAGCAGCCTCGGGGCAGGGAACACAGATACGCAGTATTTT	CASSLGAGNTDTQYF
TRBV5-1	-	-	15	TRBJ2-1	TGCGCCAGCAGCGACAGCGGGTATTTTCACGATGAGCAGTTCTTC	CASSDSGYFHDEQFF
TRBV6-5	-	-	15	TRBJ2-7	TGTGCCAGCAGTTACCAAGTCGGCGACTGGACTGGGCAGTACTTC	CASSYQVGDWTGQYF
TRBV25-1	TRBD1	-	16	TRBJ1-4	TGTGCCAGCAGTGAATGGGTCGGGACAGAGAATGAAAAACTGTTTTTT	CASSEWVGTENEKLFF
TRBV4-3	-	-	15	TRBJ2-6	TGCGCCAGCAGCCAACAGTTCTCTGGGGCCAACGTCCTGACTTTC	CASSQQFSGANVLTF
TRBV27	-	-	12	TRBJ1-5	TGTGCCAGCAGTACGACAGCCCAGCCCCAGCATTTT	CASSTTAQPQHF
TRBV30	-	-	12	TRBJ2-7	TGTGCCTGGACACGGGGGTCCTACGAGCAGTACTTC	CAWTRGSYEQYF
TRBV4-3	TRBD1	-	15	TRBJ1-4	TGCGCCAGCAGCCGACTACAGGGGACTAATGAAAAACTGTTTTTT	CASSRLQGTNEKLFF
TRBV4-2	-	-	13	TRBJ2-7	TGTGCCAGCAGCCAAGATGGAGGGGGGGAGCAGTACTTC	CASSQDGGGEQYF
TRBV4-1	-	-	14	TRBJ1-2	TGCGCCAGCAGCCCCGGGGGAGGGAGCGATGGCTACACCTTC	CASSPGGGSDGYTF
TRBV9	-	few	16	TRBJ2-2	TGTGCCAGCAGCAACCCAGTCCAGGGGAGCACCGGGGAGCTGTTTTTT	CASSNPVQGSTGELFF
TRBV18	TRBD2	-	17	TRBJ2-1	TGTGCCAGCTCACCACCCAAACTAGCGGGGGGGCCGGGTGAGCAGTTCTTC	CASSPPKLAGGPGEQFF
TRBV2	-	-	14	TRBJ1-1	TGTGCCACCGGAGCCCTACGAGGTGACACTGAAGCTTTCTTT	CATGALRGDTEAFF